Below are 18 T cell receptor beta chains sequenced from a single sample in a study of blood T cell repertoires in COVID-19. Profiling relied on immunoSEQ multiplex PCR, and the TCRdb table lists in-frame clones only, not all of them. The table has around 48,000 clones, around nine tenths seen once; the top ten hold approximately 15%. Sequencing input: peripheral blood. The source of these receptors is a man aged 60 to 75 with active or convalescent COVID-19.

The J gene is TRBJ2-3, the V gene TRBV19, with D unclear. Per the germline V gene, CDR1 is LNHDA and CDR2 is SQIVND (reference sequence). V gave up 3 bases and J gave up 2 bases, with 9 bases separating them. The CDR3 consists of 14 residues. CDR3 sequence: CASSIRFSTDTQYF. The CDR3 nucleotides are TGTGCCAGTAGTATCCGGTTTTCCACAGATACGCAGTATTTT.

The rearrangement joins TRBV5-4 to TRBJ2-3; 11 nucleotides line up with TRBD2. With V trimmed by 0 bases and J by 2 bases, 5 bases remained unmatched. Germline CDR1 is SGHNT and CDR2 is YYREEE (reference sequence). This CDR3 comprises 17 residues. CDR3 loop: CASSLGASGGPTDTQYF. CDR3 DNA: TGTGCCAGCAGCTTGGGGGCTAGCGGGGGGCCCACAGATACGCAGTATTTT.

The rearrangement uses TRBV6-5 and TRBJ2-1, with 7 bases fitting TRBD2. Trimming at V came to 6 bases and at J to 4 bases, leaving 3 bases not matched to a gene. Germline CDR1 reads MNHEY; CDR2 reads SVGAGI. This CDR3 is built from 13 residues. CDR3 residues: CASRLAFYNEQFF. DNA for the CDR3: TGTGCCAGCAGACTAGCGTTTTACAATGAGCAGTTCTTC.

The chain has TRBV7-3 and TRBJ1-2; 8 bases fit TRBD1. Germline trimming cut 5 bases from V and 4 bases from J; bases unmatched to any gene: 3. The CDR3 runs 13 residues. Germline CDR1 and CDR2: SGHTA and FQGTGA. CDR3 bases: TGTGCCAGCAGCCCTGGACAGGGCTATGGCTACACCTTC. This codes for CASSPGQGYGYTF. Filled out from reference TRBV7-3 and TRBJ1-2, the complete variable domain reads GAGVSQTPSNKVTEKGKYVELRCDPISGHTALYWYRQSLGQGPEFLIYFQGTGAADDSGLPNDRFFAVRPEGSVSTLKIQRTERGDSAVYLCASSPGQGYGYTFGSGTRLTVV.

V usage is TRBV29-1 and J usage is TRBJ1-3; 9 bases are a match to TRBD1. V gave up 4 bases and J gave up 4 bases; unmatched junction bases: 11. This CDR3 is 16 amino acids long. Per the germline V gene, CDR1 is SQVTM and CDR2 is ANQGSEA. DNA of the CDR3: TGCAGCGTTGGATACCGGGACAGGGATTCAGGAAACACCATATATTTT. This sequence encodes CSVGYRDRDSGNTIYF.

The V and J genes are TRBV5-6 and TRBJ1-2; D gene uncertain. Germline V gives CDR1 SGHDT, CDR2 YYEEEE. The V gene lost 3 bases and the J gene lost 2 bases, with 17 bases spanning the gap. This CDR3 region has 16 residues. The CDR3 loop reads CASSSRRALNNYGYTF. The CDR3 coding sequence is TGTGCCAGCAGCTCTCGGAGGGCCTTAAACAACTATGGCTACACCTTC.

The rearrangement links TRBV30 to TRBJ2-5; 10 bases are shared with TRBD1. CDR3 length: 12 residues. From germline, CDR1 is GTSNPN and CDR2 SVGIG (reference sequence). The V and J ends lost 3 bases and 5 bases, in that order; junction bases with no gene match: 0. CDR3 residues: CAWRGQGETQYF. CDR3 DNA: TGTGCCTGGAGGGGACAGGGGGAGACCCAGTACTTC. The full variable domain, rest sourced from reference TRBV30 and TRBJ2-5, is SQTIHQWPATLVQPVGSPLSLECTVEGTSNPNLYWYRQAAGRGLQLLFYSVGIGQISSEVPQNLSASRPQDRQFILSSKKLLLSDSGFYLCAWRGQGETQYFGPGTRLLVL.

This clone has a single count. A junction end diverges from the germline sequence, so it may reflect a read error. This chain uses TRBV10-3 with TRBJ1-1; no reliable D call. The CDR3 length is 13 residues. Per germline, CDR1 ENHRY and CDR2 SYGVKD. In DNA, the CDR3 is TGTGCCATCAGTAATCCGGGCCACCCCACTAGAATCTTT. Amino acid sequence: CAISNPGHPTRIF.

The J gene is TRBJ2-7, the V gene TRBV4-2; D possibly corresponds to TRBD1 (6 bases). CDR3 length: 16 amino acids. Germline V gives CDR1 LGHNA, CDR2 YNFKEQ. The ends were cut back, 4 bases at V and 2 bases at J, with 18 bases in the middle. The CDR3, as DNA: TGTGCCAGCAGCCGCACAGGGTCTGAAGCTACCTACGAGCAGTACTTC. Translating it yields CASSRTGSEATYEQYF.

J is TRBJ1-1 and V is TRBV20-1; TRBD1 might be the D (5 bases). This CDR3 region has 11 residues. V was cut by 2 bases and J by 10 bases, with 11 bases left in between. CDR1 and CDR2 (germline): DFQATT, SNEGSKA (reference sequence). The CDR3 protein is CSARQGGRAFF. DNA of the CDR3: TGCAGTGCTAGACAGGGAGGACGAGCTTTCTTT.

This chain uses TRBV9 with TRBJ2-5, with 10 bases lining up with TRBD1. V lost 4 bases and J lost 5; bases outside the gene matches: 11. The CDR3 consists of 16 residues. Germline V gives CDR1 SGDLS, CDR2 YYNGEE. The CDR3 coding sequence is TGTGCCAGCAGCAAGGGACAGGGGAGGATCAGGGAGACCCAGTACTTC. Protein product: CASSKGQGRIRETQYF.

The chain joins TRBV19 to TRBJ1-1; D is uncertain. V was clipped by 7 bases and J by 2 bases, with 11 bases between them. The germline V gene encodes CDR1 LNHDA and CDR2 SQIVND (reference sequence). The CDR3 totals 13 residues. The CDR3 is CASKDLLNTEAFF. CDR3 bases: TGTGCCAGTAAGGACTTATTAAACACTGAAGCTTTCTTT.

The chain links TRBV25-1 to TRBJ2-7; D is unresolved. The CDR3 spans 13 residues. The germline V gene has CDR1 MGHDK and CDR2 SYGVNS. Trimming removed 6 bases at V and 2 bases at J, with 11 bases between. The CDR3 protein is CASSPPRPYEQYF. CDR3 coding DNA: TGTGCCAGCAGCCCCCCGCGTCCCTACGAGCAGTACTTC.

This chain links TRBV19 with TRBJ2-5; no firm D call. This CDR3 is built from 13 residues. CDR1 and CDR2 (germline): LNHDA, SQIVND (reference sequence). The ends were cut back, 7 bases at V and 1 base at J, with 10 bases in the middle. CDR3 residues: CASTWAPQETQYF. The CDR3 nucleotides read TGTGCCAGTACGTGGGCACCCCAAGAGACCCAGTACTTC.

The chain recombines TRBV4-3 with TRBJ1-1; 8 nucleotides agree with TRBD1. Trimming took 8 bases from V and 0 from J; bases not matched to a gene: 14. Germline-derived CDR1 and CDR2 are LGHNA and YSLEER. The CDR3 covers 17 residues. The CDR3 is CASGSHAGGVLNTEAFF. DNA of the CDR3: TGCGCCAGCGGCTCCCACGCAGGGGGCGTTTTGAACACTGAAGCTTTCTTT.

This CDR3 is CASSQPGLAGGPNQEQFF. The CDR3 bases are TGCGCCAGCAGTCAGCCGGGACTAGCGGGGGGGCCGAATCAAGAGCAGTTCTTC. The chain links TRBV23-1 to TRBJ2-1, with 16 bases lining up with TRBD2. TRBV23-1 is known as an ORF, though its function is uncertain. The CDR3 consists of 18 residues. V dropped 3 bases and J dropped 10; count of bases not matched to a gene: 12.

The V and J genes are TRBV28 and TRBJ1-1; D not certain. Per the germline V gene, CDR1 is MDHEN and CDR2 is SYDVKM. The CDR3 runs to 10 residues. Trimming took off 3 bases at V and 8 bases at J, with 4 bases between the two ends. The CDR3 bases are TGTGCCAGCAGTTTCAGGGAAGCTTTCTTT. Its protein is CASSFREAFF.

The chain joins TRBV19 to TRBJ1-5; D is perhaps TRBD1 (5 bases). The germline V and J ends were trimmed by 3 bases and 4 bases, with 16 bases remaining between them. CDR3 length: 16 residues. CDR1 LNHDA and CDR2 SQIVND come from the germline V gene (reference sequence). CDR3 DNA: TGTGCCAGTAGTATGGGGGGAGGAATGGCAAATCAGCCCCAGCATTTT. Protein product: CASSMGGGMANQPQHF.